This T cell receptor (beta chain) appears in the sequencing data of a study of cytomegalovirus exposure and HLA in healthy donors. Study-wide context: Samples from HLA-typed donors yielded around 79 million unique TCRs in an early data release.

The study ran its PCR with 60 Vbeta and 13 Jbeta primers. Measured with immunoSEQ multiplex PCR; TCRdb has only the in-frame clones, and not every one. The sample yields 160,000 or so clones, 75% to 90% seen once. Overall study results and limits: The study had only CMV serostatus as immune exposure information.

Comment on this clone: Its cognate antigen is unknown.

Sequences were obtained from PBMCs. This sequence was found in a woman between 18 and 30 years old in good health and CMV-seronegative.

The CDR3 reads CAWAVQRNQPQHF. CDR3 sequence (DNA): TGTGCCTGGGCAGTACAACGAAATCAGCCCCAGCATTTT. V usage is TRBV30 and J usage is TRBJ1-5; D gene ambiguous. CDR3 length: 13 residues. V lost 5 bases to trimming and J lost 4 bases, with 12 bases between them. Germline CDR1 is GTSNPN and CDR2 is SVGIG (reference sequence).